The 27 T cell receptor beta chains reported below all come from one sample, sequenced in a study of immune heterogeneity within non-small cell lung tumors. The authors used about 600 ng of bulk tumor genomic DNA per sample as template. The authors collected several far-apart biopsies from each primary tumor during surgery. Untreated, newly diagnosed non-small cell lung cancer patients underwent curative surgery. The authors amplified TCR beta CDR3 by multiplex PCR with 32 V and 13 J primers. Each CDR3 protein gets one entry after TCRdb re-called the multiplex PCR reads with MiXCR. This sample has 10,000 to 11,000 distinct CDR3 sequences; more than 15% occur once, and the top ten carry more than 3%. Material: lung tumor tissue. These receptors all stem from a man in his sixties with non-small cell lung cancer.

By frequency in the sample, this clonotype is medium-sized. The V and J genes are TRBV7-9 and TRBJ1-4; 7 nucleotides align to TRBD1. V was pared by 1 base and J by 7 bases, with 12 bases of the junction left unmatched. Germline CDR1 and CDR2: SEHNR and FQNEAQ (reference sequence). CDR3 length equals 17 residues. CDR3 nucleotide sequence: TGTGCCAGCAGCTTAGACAGGGGAGGCGTTCTAAGTGAAAAACTGTTTTTT. The encoded protein is CASSLDRGGVLSEKLFF.

By sample fraction, this clonotype is medium-sized. The chain joins TRBV28 to TRBJ1-3, with TRBD1 as a possible D gene (6 bases). The CDR3 is 15 residues long. Trimming removed 7 bases at V and 4 bases at J, with 17 bases between. Germline V gives CDR1 MDHEN, CDR2 SYDVKM. The CDR3 loop reads CASMGGRVTGNTIYF. DNA for the CDR3: TGTGCCAGCATGGGGGGCAGGGTGACGGGAAACACCATATATTTT.

CDR3 DNA sequence: TGTGCCAGCAGTGCCGTCGGGACAGGGTATACAGATACGCAGTATTTT. Translation: CASSAVGTGYTDTQYF. The genes are TRBV12-3 or TRBV12-4 and TRBJ2-3; 9 bases fit TRBD1. V lost 5 bases, J lost 3 bases, and 9 bases stayed unmatched. There are 16 residues in the CDR3.

Details on this clonotype: Being one base from a much bigger clone, this may be a read error. The chain carries TRBV12-3 or TRBV12-4 and TRBJ1-5; D gene uncertain. This CDR3 is 12 amino acids long. The ends were cut back, 11 bases at V and 4 bases at J, with 12 bases in the middle. The CDR3: CAGKYANQPQHF. CDR3 nucleotide sequence: TGTGCCGGCAAGTATGCAAATCAGCCCCAGCATTTT.

This clonotype was counted only a few times. This rearrangement joins TRBV6-1 to TRBJ1-1, with D hard to call. The CDR3 totals 13 residues. Germline V lookup: CDR1 MNHNS, CDR2 SASEGT. V was pared by 6 bases and J by 4 bases, with 12 bases between. CDR3 in amino acids: CASRNTLVTEAFF. The CDR3 DNA reads TGTGCCAGCAGGAACACCCTTGTCACTGAAGCTTTCTTT.

The J gene is TRBJ2-3, the V gene TRBV2; 11 nucleotides match TRBD2. After removal of 4 bases from V and 0 bases from J, the junction contained 9 bases not matched to a gene. The CDR3 loop spans 18 amino acids. Looked up from germline, CDR1 is SNHLY and CDR2 is FYNNEI. DNA for the CDR3: TGTGCCAGCAGTGCTCTAGCGGGAGGCCAGGGTAGCACAGATACGCAGTATTTT. This gives the protein CASSALAGGQGSTDTQYF.

This clonotype was seen only a few times. The rearrangement joins TRBV19 to TRBJ1-2; the match to TRBD1 covers 8 bases. Germline trimming cut 5 bases from V and 1 base from J; bases unmatched to any gene: 6. Germline CDR1 LNHDA, CDR2 SQIVND (reference sequence). This CDR3 has 15 residues. CDR3 residues: CASSGGQGVNYGYTF. The CDR3 DNA is TGTGCCAGTAGTGGCGGACAGGGCGTTAACTATGGCTACACCTTC.

The chain couples TRBV30 to TRBJ2-1; TRBD2 aligns across 7 bases. V was pared by 3 bases and J by 9 bases, with 14 bases of the junction left unmatched. The CDR3 is made up of 15 amino acids. Germline V gene data show CDR1 as GTSNPN and CDR2 as SVGIG (reference sequence). CDR3 sequence (DNA): TGTGCCTGGAGACCAACTAGCGCAGTATACGCTGAGCAGTTCTTC. This gives the protein CAWRPTSAVYAEQFF.

This clonotype is medium-sized in the sample. J is TRBJ2-1 and V is TRBV7-3; either TRBD1 or TRBD2 may fit D (5 bases each). Germline V gene sequence: CDR1 SGHTA, CDR2 FQGTGA. The V and J ends lost 4 bases and 8 bases respectively, with 18 bases between them. CDR3 length equals 15 residues. DNA of the CDR3: TGTGCCAGCAGCTCGACCGGGACCTGGTCCGATGAGCAGTTCTTC. Its translation is CASSSTGTWSDEQFF.

With respect to this clonotype: One base away lies a much larger clone, so this may be a sequencing read error. The chain combines TRBV15 with TRBJ1-1; 11 nucleotides align to TRBD1. The CDR3 has 17 residues. Germline V gene data show CDR1 as LNHNV and CDR2 as YYDKDF (reference sequence). Written as DNA, the CDR3 is TGTGCCGCCAGCAGAGAGGGGACAGGGGGGTTGCGGACTGAAGCTTTCTTT. It translates to CAASREGTGGLRTEAFF.

The rearrangement uses TRBV29-1 and TRBJ2-1; D is unresolved. The CDR3 is made up of 13 amino acids. Between the trimmed V and J ends, which lost 4 bases and 7 bases, there was a span of 14 bases. Germline assignment: CDR1 SQVTM and CDR2 ANQGSEA. The CDR3, as DNA: TGCAGCGTTGTGGCTGAGAAGCAGAATGAGCAGTTCTTC. Amino acids: CSVVAEKQNEQFF.

This clonotype is classed as medium-sized (0.01 to 0.1%). J is TRBJ2-3 and V is TRBV12-5; the D is unclear. The CDR3 has 13 residues. The germline V and J ends were trimmed by 1 base and 5 bases, with 7 bases remaining between them. Germline V gene sequence: CDR1 LGHNT, CDR2 FRNRAP. The CDR3 spells CASGLGRGDTQYF. The CDR3 DNA sequence: TGTGCTAGTGGTTTGGGAAGAGGAGATACGCAGTATTTT.

In the case of this clonotype: This may be a read error, as it is one base from a much larger clone. The rearrangement links TRBV6-2 or TRBV6-3 to TRBJ1-2, with 8 nucleotides matching TRBD1. Germline trimming cut 5 bases from V and 3 bases from J; bases unmatched to any gene: 2. Germline CDR1 is MNHEY and CDR2 is SVGEGT. The CDR3 consists of 13 residues. The CDR3 DNA sequence: TGTGCCAGCAGTCAGACAGGGGACTATGGCTACACCTTC. Protein product: CASSQTGDYGYTF.

This clonotype was recorded many times. The rearrangement links TRBV19 to TRBJ1-2; no clear D. This CDR3 region has 13 residues. The germline V gene has CDR1 LNHDA and CDR2 SQIVND (reference sequence). V was clipped by 8 bases and J by 4 bases, with 14 bases between them. The CDR3 nucleotides are TGTGCCAGTGAAAGAGGCAGACCCTATGGCTACACCTTC. Protein product: CASERGRPYGYTF.

This clonotype is medium-sized within its sample. V and J are TRBV12-3 or TRBV12-4 and TRBJ2-2, with a weak D call TRBD2 (6 bases). The V gene lost 3 bases and the J gene lost 2 bases, with 10 bases spanning the gap. This CDR3 contains 15 residues. DNA for the CDR3: TGTGCCAGCAGTTTCGGGGGAACTAACACCGGGGAGCTGTTTTTT. Residues: CASSFGGTNTGELFF.

The CDR3 loop is CASSGQHQETQYF. CDR3 nucleotides: TGTGCCAGCAGTGGGCAGCACCAAGAGACCCAGTACTTC. This chain links TRBV2 with TRBJ2-5; D is undetermined. V lost 4 bases, J lost 0 bases, and 6 bases lay in between. Germline CDR1 SNHLY, CDR2 FYNNEI. CDR3 length: 13 residues.

In its sample, this clonotype was seen many times. This sequence joins TRBV7-9 and TRBJ2-1; the D gene is possibly TRBD1 (6 bases). This CDR3 is 16 amino acids long. Germline CDR1 reads SEHNR; CDR2 reads FQNEAQ (reference sequence). Trimming removed 3 bases from V and 7 bases from J, with 19 bases in between. The CDR3 sequence: CASSFGDRISRNEQFF. The CDR3 DNA follows: TGTGCCAGCAGCTTTGGCGACAGGATCAGTAGAAATGAGCAGTTCTTC.

As concerns this clonotype: This may stem from a read error, because a much larger clone lies one nucleotide away. This rearrangement joins TRBV18 to TRBJ1-3; D might be TRBD1 (6 bases). CDR1 and CDR2 from the germline V gene are KGHSH and LQKENI. CDR3 length: 14 amino acids. The CDR3 coding sequence is TGTGGCAGCTCACCACAGGGTGTTGGAAACACCATATATTTT. Translation gives CGSSPQGVGNTIYF.

This clonotype was seen only a few times. The chain has TRBV6-5 and TRBJ2-4, with TRBD1 matching 8 bases. CDR3 length: 19 residues. V lost 2 bases, J lost 0 bases, and 12 bases stayed unmatched. Germline V gives CDR1 MNHEY, CDR2 SVGAGI. The CDR3, as DNA: TGTGCCAGCAGTTACCTCCCGCCCGACAGGGGCTTAGCCAAAAACATTCAGTACTTC. Translated, it gives CASSYLPPDRGLAKNIQYF.

The chain uses TRBV12-3 or TRBV12-4 and TRBJ2-1, with D uncertain. Trimming took 3 bases from V and 7 from J, leaving 13 bases between them. This CDR3 is 14 amino acids long. The CDR3 DNA reads TGTGCCAGCAGTTTTGTCCTGAAGGGAAATGAGCAGTTCTTC. Protein sequence: CASSFVLKGNEQFF.

Note on this clonotype: A read error is possible here, since a much larger clone lies one base away. The chain links TRBV9 to TRBJ1-3, with 7 bases lining up with TRBD1. Germline loops: CDR1 SGDLS, CDR2 YYNGEE. CDR3 length: 16 residues. CDR3 sequence reads: CASSDRQGYSGNIIYF. The CDR3 DNA is TGTGCCAGCAGCGATAGACAGGGCTACTCTGGAAACATCATATATTTT.

This clonotype was detected a few times. The chain is built from TRBV20-1 and TRBJ1-6, with 9 bases that match TRBD1. V was pared by 2 bases and J by 7 bases, with 3 bases of the junction left unmatched. The CDR3 runs to 14 residues. Germline V gives CDR1 DFQATT, CDR2 SNEGSKA (reference sequence). CDR3 loop: CSARSGQGNSPLHF. The CDR3 coding sequence is TGCAGTGCTAGATCGGGACAGGGAAATTCACCCCTCCACTTT.

This clonotype qualifies as medium-sized. The gene calls are TRBV7-6 and TRBJ1-3; 9 bases align to TRBD1. The CDR3 extends over 16 amino acids. Germline CDR1 reads SGHVS; CDR2 reads FNYEAQ. With 5 bases clipped from V and 4 bases from J, the junction kept 9 bases outside the gene matches. The CDR3 nucleotides are TGTGCCAGCAGCAATACAGGGGGCTTGGGCGGAAACACCATATATTTT. Translated: CASSNTGGLGGNTIYF. Full variable domain (rest looked up from reference TRBV7-6 and TRBJ1-3): GAGVSQSPRYKVTKRGQDVALRCDPISGHVSLYWYRQALGQGPEFLTYFNYEAQQDKSGLPNDRFSAERPEGSISTLTIQRTEQRDSAMYRCASSNTGGLGGNTIYFGEGSWLTVV.

This clonotype came up a few times. The genes are TRBV3-1 and TRBJ2-7, with TRBD2 as a possible D gene (6 bases). Germline CDR1 is LGHDT and CDR2 is YNNKEL (reference sequence). The V and J ends lost 6 bases and 4 bases respectively, with 19 bases between them. There are 15 residues in the CDR3. The CDR3 DNA is TGTGCCAGCAGTCTCGCAGGGACTGCCAGATACGAGCAGTACTTC. Protein product: CASSLAGTARYEQYF.

This clonotype was seen a handful of times. The junction and the germline gene differ at one end; a read error may be behind it. The genes are TRBV12-3 or TRBV12-4 and TRBJ2-1, with D perhaps given as TRBD1 or TRBD2 (6 bases each). This CDR3 has 17 residues. CDR3 residues: CANSIAAGTPLTRGRFF. Here the CDR3 DNA reads TGTGCCAACAGTATCGCCGCCGGGACACCACTTACTCGGGGGCGGTTCTTC.

This clonotype came up a few times. The CDR3 loop is CSASRGIARGTGELFF. The CDR3 DNA sequence: TGCAGTGCTAGCCGTGGGATTGCCCGTGGGACCGGGGAGCTGTTTTTT. The chain employs TRBV20-1 and TRBJ2-2; D unresolved. Trimming removed 3 bases at V and 5 bases at J, with 19 bases between. This CDR3 comprises 16 residues. Germline CDR1 is DFQATT and CDR2 is SNEGSKA (reference sequence).

A few counts support this clonotype. An end of the junction differs from the germline gene, which may be a read error. The chain uses TRBV7-9 and TRBJ1-3; 7 nucleotides match TRBD1. Germline V lookup: CDR1 SEHNR, CDR2 FQNEAQ (reference sequence). The CDR3 is 16 residues long. CDR3: CASSLATGDSGNTIYF. The DNA of the CDR3 is TGTGCCAGCAGCCTAGCCACAGGGGACTCTGGAAACACCATATATTTT. The full variable domain, with the rest looked up from reference TRBV7-9 and TRBJ1-3, is DTGVSQNPRHKITKRGQNVTFRCDPISEHNRLYWYRQTLGQGPEFLTYFQNEAQLEKSRLLSDRFSAERPKGSFSTLEIQRTEQGDSAMYLCASSLATGDSGNTIYFGEGSWLTVV.